A selection of T cell receptor beta chains follows, all from one sample in a study of T cells in Graves' hyperthyroidism and ophthalmopathy. One entry per CDR3 protein results from TCRdb running MiXCR on the multiplex PCR reads. The sample has some 460,000 distinct CDR3 sequences; 15% to 18% are singletons. Sequenced input: blood. These TCRs come from a woman aged 18-35 years with Graves' hyperthyroidism. Each CDR3 is given with its conserved first and last residue. D genes are given only for firm matches. Some rows mark clone size as missing; the rest say once, few, many or name a class of expanded clone.

d_call j_call v_call clone_size cdr3_nt cdr3_aa
TRBD1 TRBJ1-5 TRBV18 many TGTGCCAGCTCACTGCGAACAGGGGATAGCAATCAGCCCCAGCATTTT CASSLRTGDSNQPQHF
NA TRBJ1-2 TRBV20-1 NA TGCAGTGCTCCCGCGGACCCACCCTATGGCTACACCTTC CSAPADPPYGYTF
NA TRBJ2-2 TRBV24-1 NA TGTGCCACCAATGACCCAGGACGGGGGGCTTATACCGGGGAGCTGTTTTTT CATNDPGRGAYTGELFF
TRBD2 TRBJ2-7 TRBV4-1 many TGCGCCAGCAGCCAAGTCGGCGGGGGAATTCACGAGCAGTACTTC CASSQVGGGIHEQYF
NA TRBJ1-4 TRBV6-1 NA TGTGCCAGCAGGGACCGAGGAACGACTAATGAAAAACTGTTTTTT CASRDRGTTNEKLFF
TRBD1 TRBJ1-2 TRBV10-3 NA TGTGCCATCAGTGTCGGACAGGGGGCGCGAGGCTACACCTTC CAISVGQGARGYTF
NA TRBJ2-1 TRBV4-3 few TGCGCCAGCAGCCAAGATCACTTGGGGAATGAGCAGTTCTTC CASSQDHLGNEQFF
TRBD2 TRBJ2-7 TRBV28 many TGTGCCAGCAAAACTAGCGGGAGCGCCTACGAGCAGTACTTC CASKTSGSAYEQYF
NA TRBJ1-4 TRBV28 many TGTGCCAGCATGTCACTCAGCGAAAAACTGTTTTTT CASMSLSEKLFF
TRBD2 TRBJ2-7 TRBV3-1 many TGTGCCAGCAGCCCCGACCCTGGGACTAGCTCCTACGAGCAGTACTTC CASSPDPGTSSYEQYF
NA TRBJ1-1 TRBV5-1 many TGCGCCAGCAGCGGTCCCAGAACTGAAGCTTTCTTT CASSGPRTEAFF
NA TRBJ2-1 TRBV7-8 few TGTGCCAGCAGCCGGCCATGGGGGGAGCAGTTCTTC CASSRPWGEQFF
TRBD2 TRBJ2-5 TRBV20-1 few TGCAGTGCTCGTCCCGGGGGAGGGGAGACCCAGTACTTC CSARPGGGETQYF
NA TRBJ2-1 TRBV5-5 many TGTGCCAGCAGCTTGGCGAGAAGGGAGAAGCAGTTCTTC CASSLARREKQFF
TRBD1 TRBJ1-5 TRBV5-1 NA TGCGCCAGCAGCTTGGGGGACAGGGTAGGACAGCCCCAGCATTTT CASSLGDRVGQPQHF
NA TRBJ2-1 TRBV24-1 many TGTGCCACCAGTGACCCCCCGGGTGAGCAGTTCTTC CATSDPPGEQFF